This T cell receptor beta chain was obtained from a study of blood T cell repertoires in COVID-19. Study details: From T cells, B-cell-depleted T cells, or PBMCs came the material, which was cDNA or gDNA.

As originally analysed: Estimation of nucleated cell counts was performed using reference gene primer amplification. Sequenced by immunoSEQ multiplex PCR; TCRdb stores in-frame clones only, minus some. V, J and clone size were drawn from that table, and D and trimming were deduced from the DNA. The repertoire holds about 190,000 clones, with more than 60% as singletons. CDR1 is KGHSH, CDR2 LQKENI, per germline. Trimming shortened V by 2 bases and J by 1 base, and 11 bases separated the two germline ends. The CDR3 is 15 amino acids. This TCR derives from a woman aged 50 to 65 with acute or convalescent COVID-19. The specimen was peripheral blood. The chain recombines TRBV18 with TRBJ1-1, with unresolved D. The CDR3 DNA is TGTGCCAGCTCACCAGGTTGGCGGAAGAACACTGAAGCTTTCTTT. As protein: CASSPGWRKNTEAFF.